This T cell receptor beta chain was captured by sequencing in a study of blood T cell repertoires in COVID-19. As for the study in general: Samples taken during acute and convalescent COVID-19 were collected in the United States, Italy and Spain. From T cells, B-cell-depleted T cells, or PBMCs came the material, which was cDNA or gDNA.

Authors' analysis steps: Nucleated cell number was recorded as an estimate derived from reference gene primer amplification. Repertoires were generated with immunoSEQ multiplex PCR, while TCRdb's copy carries only in-frame clones and drops some. Clone size and V and J calls were adopted from that table, with D and trimming inferred from the DNA. Among some 69,000 clones listed, over 70% were seen once. CDR3 size: 14 residues. J gave up 1 base and V 7 bases, and 3 bases lay outside the gene matches. Looked up from germline, CDR1 is MNHEY and CDR2 is SVGAGI. The TCR originated in a man aged 60-69 years with acute or convalescent COVID-19. The sequenced sample consisted of peripheral blood. The rearrangement uses TRBV6-5 and TRBJ2-3; TRBD2 matches at 9 bases. The CDR3 loop reads CASILAGRTDTQYF. CDR3 bases: TGTGCCAGCATTCTAGCGGGGCGCACAGATACGCAGTATTTT.